Listed below are T cell receptor beta chains from one sample, sequenced in a study of T cells after posttransplantation cyclophosphamide. Repertoires were generated with immunoSEQ multiplex PCR, while TCRdb's copy carries only in-frame clones and drops some. The profile shows some 19,000 clones, less than 80% of them singletons. The material was PBMCs, obtained after an allogeneic stem cell transplant with post-transplant cyclophosphamide. These receptors all stem from a male patient aged 25-45 years who received an allogeneic stem cell transplant from a related donor, was CMV-positive, and had acute GVHD only. Some T cells may be supplied by the graft donor. Both conserved end residues are part of each CDR3. Fields, in order: clone size, D gene, J gene, V gene, CDR3 DNA, CDR3 protein. D genes are given only for firm matches. The size of a clone is reported for some rows only, either as once, few or many, or as a class for expanded clones.

clone size: NA
D gene: TRBD1
J gene: TRBJ1-1
V gene: TRBV19
CDR3 DNA: TGTGCCAGTAGTATAAGCCGCGGACAGGACACTGAAGCTTTCTTT
CDR3 protein: CASSISRGQDTEAFF

clone size: few
D gene: TRBD1
J gene: TRBJ2-6
V gene: TRBV11-1
CDR3 DNA: TGTGCCAGCAGCGCACGGACAGGGTCTGGGGCCAACGTCCTGACTTTC
CDR3 protein: CASSARTGSGANVLTF

clone size: NA
D gene: NA
J gene: TRBJ2-7
V gene: TRBV7-3
CDR3 DNA: TGTGCCAGCAGCTCCCCTCGTTTCCCACTGAGGGCGTACGAGCAGTACTTC
CDR3 protein: CASSSPRFPLRAYEQYF

clone size: NA
D gene: TRBD1
J gene: TRBJ1-1
V gene: TRBV19
CDR3 DNA: TGTGCCAGTAGCCTGGGACAGCCGAACACTGAAGCTTTCTTT
CDR3 protein: CASSLGQPNTEAFF

clone size: NA
D gene: TRBD2
J gene: TRBJ2-1
V gene: TRBV28
CDR3 DNA: TGTGCCAGCAGTGGAATTGGGACTAGTGTTTGGAATGAGCAGTTCTTC
CDR3 protein: CASSGIGTSVWNEQFF

clone size: NA
D gene: TRBD1
J gene: TRBJ1-1
V gene: TRBV7-2
CDR3 DNA: TGTGCCAGCAGCTTAGTTCCAGGGGGCACCACTGAAGCTTTCTTT
CDR3 protein: CASSLVPGGTTEAFF

clone size: once
D gene: NA
J gene: TRBJ2-3
V gene: TRBV5-6
CDR3 DNA: TGTGCCAGCAGCGTGTTCCGAGGGGGGGGGCGGACAGATACGCAGTATTTT
CDR3 protein: CASSVFRGGGRTDTQYF

clone size: NA
D gene: NA
J gene: TRBJ2-5
V gene: TRBV4-1
CDR3 DNA: TGCGCCAGCAGCCAAGCAGGGGAGGAGACCCAGTACTTC
CDR3 protein: CASSQAGEETQYF

clone size: NA
D gene: NA
J gene: TRBJ2-6
V gene: TRBV19
CDR3 DNA: TGTGCCAGTAGTATAGGCGCTGGGGCCAACGTCCTGACTTTC
CDR3 protein: CASSIGAGANVLTF

clone size: NA
D gene: NA
J gene: TRBJ1-5
V gene: TRBV30
CDR3 DNA: TGTGCCTGGAGTGGGACAGACAACAATCAGCCCCAGCATTTT
CDR3 protein: CAWSGTDNNQPQHF

clone size: NA
D gene: TRBD2
J gene: TRBJ2-7
V gene: TRBV18
CDR3 DNA: TGTGCCAGCTCACCACCGTGGAGCGGGGGGGTGAGCGAGCAGTACTTC
CDR3 protein: CASSPPWSGGVSEQYF

clone size: NA
D gene: NA
J gene: TRBJ1-1
V gene: TRBV11-2
CDR3 DNA: TGTGCCAGCAGCTTAGAATTGGGCAGGGGTGCTTTCTTT
CDR3 protein: CASSLELGRGAFF

clone size: few
D gene: TRBD1
J gene: TRBJ1-5
V gene: TRBV29-1
CDR3 DNA: TGCAGCGTTCAGGGACAGGCCCATCAGCCCCAGCATTTT
CDR3 protein: CSVQGQAHQPQHF

clone size: few
D gene: TRBD2
J gene: TRBJ2-7
V gene: TRBV6-6
CDR3 DNA: TGTGCCAGTGGACTAGCGGGCATCTACGAGCAGTACTTC
CDR3 protein: CASGLAGIYEQYF

clone size: NA
D gene: TRBD1
J gene: TRBJ1-2
V gene: TRBV11-2
CDR3 DNA: TGTGCCAGCAGCTTTGCGGGACAGGGGGCTAGCGGCTACACCTTC
CDR3 protein: CASSFAGQGASGYTF

clone size: NA
D gene: TRBD1
J gene: TRBJ2-7
V gene: TRBV18
CDR3 DNA: TGTGCCAGCTCGCTGGGACAGACGACCTACGAGCAGTACTTC
CDR3 protein: CASSLGQTTYEQYF

clone size: few
D gene: NA
J gene: TRBJ2-1
V gene: TRBV7-6
CDR3 DNA: TGTGCCAGCAGCCCCGACAGGAACAATGAGCAGTTCTTC
CDR3 protein: CASSPDRNNEQFF

clone size: few
D gene: NA
J gene: TRBJ1-5
V gene: TRBV15
CDR3 DNA: TGTGCCACCAGCAGAGGTAAAGCCGGGCCCCAGCATTTT
CDR3 protein: CATSRGKAGPQHF

clone size: NA
D gene: NA
J gene: TRBJ1-4
V gene: TRBV5-4
CDR3 DNA: TGTGCCAGCAGCACGAGTAATGAAAAACTGTTTTTT
CDR3 protein: CASSTSNEKLFF

clone size: NA
D gene: NA
J gene: TRBJ2-2
V gene: TRBV6-1
CDR3 DNA: TGTGCCAGCAGTGAAGCACAGGCCCGTACCGGGGAGCTGTTTTTT
CDR3 protein: CASSEAQARTGELFF

clone size: NA
D gene: NA
J gene: TRBJ1-1
V gene: TRBV27
CDR3 DNA: TGTGCCAGCAGTTTATTCTCCAGGGATACTGAAGCTTTCTTT
CDR3 protein: CASSLFSRDTEAFF

clone size: NA
D gene: TRBD1
J gene: TRBJ2-7
V gene: TRBV15
CDR3 DNA: TGTGCCACCGGCAGAGGACAGGGGACCTCCGAGCAGTACTTC
CDR3 protein: CATGRGQGTSEQYF

clone size: once
D gene: TRBD2
J gene: TRBJ2-3
V gene: TRBV7-3
CDR3 DNA: TGTGCCAGCAGCCGTACTAGCGGAACCTCCACAGATACGCAGTATTTT
CDR3 protein: CASSRTSGTSTDTQYF

clone size: few
D gene: TRBD1
J gene: TRBJ2-2
V gene: TRBV19
CDR3 DNA: TGTGCCAGTAGTGATACGGACAGGGGGATCACCGGGGAGCTGTTTTTT
CDR3 protein: CASSDTDRGITGELFF

clone size: NA
D gene: TRBD1
J gene: TRBJ1-2
V gene: TRBV19
CDR3 DNA: TGTGCCAGTAGTAGTACCGGGACAGGGTACGGCTACACCTTC
CDR3 protein: CASSSTGTGYGYTF

clone size: NA
D gene: TRBD1
J gene: TRBJ2-2
V gene: TRBV11-3
CDR3 DNA: TGTGCCAGCACAGGACAGGGGGCCGGGGAGCTGTTTTTT
CDR3 protein: CASTGQGAGELFF

clone size: few
D gene: TRBD1
J gene: TRBJ1-2
V gene: TRBV19
CDR3 DNA: TGTGCCAGTAGTATCCGGCGGCAGGGGGGTATGAGTGGCTACACCTTC
CDR3 protein: CASSIRRQGGMSGYTF

clone size: many
D gene: TRBD1
J gene: TRBJ1-1
V gene: TRBV28
CDR3 DNA: TGTGCCAGCAGTCTTCCCGGTGGACAGGCCGAGTTAGCTTTCTTT
CDR3 protein: CASSLPGGQAELAFF

clone size: NA
D gene: TRBD2
J gene: TRBJ2-7
V gene: TRBV28
CDR3 DNA: TGTGCCAGCAGTTTATTAAGCGGGGGGTTCCCTAAGGAGCAGTACTTC
CDR3 protein: CASSLLSGGFPKEQYF

clone size: once
D gene: TRBD1
J gene: TRBJ2-7
V gene: TRBV9
CDR3 DNA: TGTGCCAGCAGCGTACTGCCCTTCCGGGACAGGACCTACGAGCAGTACTTC
CDR3 protein: CASSVLPFRDRTYEQYF

clone size: NA
D gene: NA
J gene: TRBJ1-1
V gene: TRBV20-1
CDR3 DNA: TGCAGTGCCGATGGAGCTGAAGCTTTCTTT
CDR3 protein: CSADGAEAFF

clone size: NA
D gene: NA
J gene: TRBJ2-1
V gene: TRBV14
CDR3 DNA: TGTGCCAGCAGCCCCCTCCTATTAAAATACAATGAGCAGTTCTTC
CDR3 protein: CASSPLLLKYNEQFF

clone size: NA
D gene: NA
J gene: TRBJ1-4
V gene: TRBV5-5
CDR3 DNA: TGTGCCAGCAGCTTCACGGGACTCAATGAAAAACTGTTTTTT
CDR3 protein: CASSFTGLNEKLFF

clone size: once
D gene: NA
J gene: TRBJ2-2
V gene: TRBV18
CDR3 DNA: TGTGCCAGCTCACCACCCGACGGGACCGGGGAGCTGTTTTTT
CDR3 protein: CASSPPDGTGELFF

clone size: NA
D gene: TRBD2
J gene: TRBJ2-5
V gene: TRBV28
CDR3 DNA: TGTGCCAGCAGTTTACCCCGGACTAGCGGGGAACCCAAAGGGCGGACCCAGTACTTC
CDR3 protein: CASSLPRTSGEPKGRTQYF

clone size: NA
D gene: NA
J gene: TRBJ1-1
V gene: TRBV19
CDR3 DNA: TGTGCCAGTAGTCGGGACACCCTCGAACCGAACACTGAAGCTTTCTTT
CDR3 protein: CASSRDTLEPNTEAFF

clone size: NA
D gene: NA
J gene: TRBJ2-7
V gene: TRBV5-4
CDR3 DNA: TGTGCCAGCAGCTTTACAGGATCCTACGAGCAGTACTTC
CDR3 protein: CASSFTGSYEQYF

clone size: NA
D gene: NA
J gene: TRBJ1-1
V gene: TRBV7-9
CDR3 DNA: TGTGCCAGCAGCTCCCTTATCCTTGACACTGAAGCTTTCTTT
CDR3 protein: CASSSLILDTEAFF

clone size: NA
D gene: TRBD1
J gene: TRBJ2-1
V gene: TRBV7-3
CDR3 DNA: TGTGCCAGCAGCTTAAAACAGGGGCCCTACAATGAGCAGTTCTTC
CDR3 protein: CASSLKQGPYNEQFF

clone size: once
D gene: TRBD2
J gene: TRBJ2-1
V gene: TRBV5-1
CDR3 DNA: TGCGCCAGCAGCTTGGGCTTGCTAGCGGGGACCACGTTCAATGAGCAGTTCTTC
CDR3 protein: CASSLGLLAGTTFNEQFF

clone size: NA
D gene: TRBD1
J gene: TRBJ2-2
V gene: TRBV2
CDR3 DNA: TGTGCCAGCAGGGGTGACAGGGTGGCCTTCACCGGGGAGCTGTTTTTT
CDR3 protein: CASRGDRVAFTGELFF

clone size: few
D gene: TRBD1
J gene: TRBJ1-5
V gene: TRBV6-1
CDR3 DNA: TGTGCCAGCAGTCCCGGGACAGGGGGCAATCAGCCCCAGCATTTT
CDR3 protein: CASSPGTGGNQPQHF

clone size: few
D gene: TRBD2
J gene: TRBJ2-1
V gene: TRBV9
CDR3 DNA: TGTGCCAGCAGCCCAGCGGGGGCCTACTACAATGAGCAGTTCTTC
CDR3 protein: CASSPAGAYYNEQFF

clone size: NA
D gene: NA
J gene: TRBJ1-2
V gene: TRBV12-5
CDR3 DNA: TGTGCTAGTGGTTTGGGCGATTATGGCTACACCTTC
CDR3 protein: CASGLGDYGYTF

clone size: few
D gene: NA
J gene: TRBJ2-3
V gene: TRBV7-5
CDR3 DNA: TGTGCCAGCAGCCCACCGACGGGGGAGAGGGATACGCAGTATTTT
CDR3 protein: CASSPPTGERDTQYF

clone size: NA
D gene: TRBD1
J gene: TRBJ1-2
V gene: TRBV14
CDR3 DNA: TGTGCCAGCAGCCAAGAAGCCCCTGGACAGGGTGGCTACACCTTC
CDR3 protein: CASSQEAPGQGGYTF

clone size: NA
D gene: NA
J gene: TRBJ1-1
V gene: TRBV5-1
CDR3 DNA: TGCGCCAGCAGCTTGGGTCTGGGGGCAGGACGGGTCTCCACTGAAGCTTTCTTT
CDR3 protein: CASSLGLGAGRVSTEAFF

clone size: NA
D gene: TRBD2
J gene: TRBJ2-7
V gene: TRBV28
CDR3 DNA: TGTGCCAGCAGTTTAGAGGCGGGGGGCTCCTACGAGCAGTACTTC
CDR3 protein: CASSLEAGGSYEQYF

clone size: NA
D gene: TRBD2
J gene: TRBJ2-3
V gene: TRBV6-1
CDR3 DNA: TGTGCCAGCAGTGCGACCCCGACTAGCGCTACAAGCACAGATACGCAGTATTTT
CDR3 protein: CASSATPTSATSTDTQYF

clone size: NA
D gene: NA
J gene: TRBJ2-1
V gene: TRBV4-2
CDR3 DNA: TGTGCCAGCAGCCAAGGGGCAGATGAGCAGTTCTTC
CDR3 protein: CASSQGADEQFF

clone size: NA
D gene: NA
J gene: TRBJ2-7
V gene: TRBV5-5
CDR3 DNA: TGTGCCAGCAGCTTTCGACGGGACTACGAGCAGTACTTC
CDR3 protein: CASSFRRDYEQYF

clone size: NA
D gene: NA
J gene: TRBJ1-1
V gene: TRBV5-1
CDR3 DNA: TGCGCCAGCAGCTTGGCCGCGGGGGGCACTGAAGCTTTCTTT
CDR3 protein: CASSLAAGGTEAFF

clone size: NA
D gene: NA
J gene: TRBJ1-2
V gene: TRBV5-4
CDR3 DNA: TGTGCCAGCAGCTTGGCAGGGACACCTAACTATGGCTACACCTTC
CDR3 protein: CASSLAGTPNYGYTF

clone size: NA
D gene: NA
J gene: TRBJ2-1
V gene: TRBV2
CDR3 DNA: TGTGCCAGCAGTGTCGTCTCCTACAATGAGCAGTTCTTC
CDR3 protein: CASSVVSYNEQFF

clone size: NA
D gene: NA
J gene: TRBJ1-1
V gene: TRBV5-5
CDR3 DNA: TGTGCCAGCAGCCTCGGACAGACGAACACTGAAGCTTTCTTT
CDR3 protein: CASSLGQTNTEAFF

clone size: NA
D gene: NA
J gene: TRBJ2-7
V gene: TRBV28
CDR3 DNA: TGTGCCAGCAGTTTACGGGGAAGAAGCTCCTACGAGCAGTACTTC
CDR3 protein: CASSLRGRSSYEQYF

clone size: NA
D gene: TRBD1
J gene: TRBJ1-2
V gene: TRBV4-1
CDR3 DNA: TGCGCCAGCAGCCTATTTCCGGGACAGGGCGGCTACACCTTC
CDR3 protein: CASSLFPGQGGYTF